A selection of T cell receptor beta chains follows, all from one sample in a study of cytomegalovirus exposure and HLA in healthy donors. The data were produced by immunoSEQ multiplex PCR, yet TCRdb's version contains in-frame clones alone and is incomplete. The sample data list almost 45,000 clones. Input material: PBMCs. The origin of the receptors is a male donor in good health and CMV-seronegative. CDR3s include the opening cysteine and the closing phenylalanine or tryptophan. Each record gives: V gene, D gene, J gene, CDR3 protein, CDR3 DNA. A D gene is named only where the DNA matches it firmly.

TRBV15	-	TRBJ1-2	CATQPGLHYGYTF	TGTGCCACCCAACCGGGACTCCACTATGGCTACACCTTC
TRBV27	-	TRBJ2-3	CASSLLAGPGDTQYF	TGTGCCAGCAGTTTATTGGCAGGGCCAGGAGATACGCAGTATTTT
TRBV27	TRBD1	TRBJ2-1	CASMETGGNEQFF	TGTGCCAGCATGGAGACAGGGGGGAATGAGCAGTTCTTC
TRBV27	-	TRBJ2-1	CASSYQGKLDEQFF	TGTGCCAGCAGTTACCAGGGAAAATTAGATGAGCAGTTCTTC
TRBV6-1	TRBD1	TRBJ2-7	CASSAFPGGSYEQYF	TGTGCCAGCAGTGCCTTCCCAGGGGGCTCCTACGAGCAGTACTTC
TRBV5-1	TRBD1	TRBJ1-2	CASSSTGAIIPYGYTF	TGCGCCAGCAGCTCTACAGGGGCGATAATACCCTATGGCTACACCTTC
TRBV15	-	TRBJ2-5	CATSRVRDFLETQYF	TGCGCCACCAGCAGAGTTCGGGATTTCTTAGAGACCCAGTACTTC
TRBV25-1	TRBD1	TRBJ2-5	CASSEPGTGGKKTQYF	TGTGCCAGCAGTGAACCCGGGACAGGGGGCAAGAAGACCCAGTACTTC
TRBV28	TRBD1	TRBJ2-7	CASSSPGTGFSYEQYF	TGTGCCAGCAGTTCCCCCGGGACAGGCTTCTCCTACGAGCAGTACTTC
TRBV28	TRBD1	TRBJ1-3	CASTSPGQDGNTIYF	TGTGCCAGCACTTCTCCGGGACAGGACGGAAACACCATATATTTT
TRBV11-3	-	TRBJ2-2	CASSLVTGSGELFF	TGTGCCAGCAGCTTAGTCACGGGGAGCGGGGAGCTGTTTTTT
TRBV18	TRBD2	TRBJ2-7	CASSPTGTIAEQYF	TGTGCCAGCTCACCTACCGGGACTATAGCCGAGCAGTACTTC
TRBV15	-	TRBJ1-2	CATSSPGGVNGYTF	TGTGCCACCAGCAGCCCGGGAGGGGTAAATGGCTACACCTTC
TRBV6-1	TRBD1	TRBJ1-2	CASIGQGKAYGYTF	TGTGCCAGCATCGGACAGGGGAAGGCCTATGGCTACACCTTC
TRBV30	-	TRBJ2-7	CAWSVQAREYEQYF	TGTGCCTGGAGTGTACAGGCTCGGGAGTACGAGCAGTACTTC
TRBV5-1	-	TRBJ1-1	CASSTGGGLEAFF	TGCGCCAGCAGCACGGGAGGGGGTCTTGAAGCTTTCTTT
TRBV18	TRBD2	TRBJ2-5	CASSGQKIAGPETQYF	TGTGCCAGCTCAGGGCAAAAAATAGCGGGACCAGAGACCCAGTACTTC
TRBV10-3	-	TRBJ2-7	CAISESGYEQYF	TGTGCCATCAGTGAGTCCGGCTACGAGCAGTACTTC
TRBV7-9	-	TRBJ1-5	CASSLTGKQPQHF	TGTGCCAGCAGCTTGACAGGAAAACAGCCCCAGCATTTT
TRBV5-4	TRBD2	TRBJ2-7	CASSFTSGPSYERYF	TGTGCCAGCAGCTTTACTAGCGGCCCCTCCTACGAGCGGTACTTC
TRBV28	-	TRBJ2-7	CASGVRRPPYEQYF	TGTGCCAGCGGTGTAAGGCGGCCTCCCTACGAGCAGTACTTC
TRBV6-1	-	TRBJ2-3	CASSEGGGTDTQYF	TGTGCCAGCAGTGAGGGCGGGGGCACAGATACGCAGTATTTT
TRBV11-2	-	TRBJ2-1	CASRPLLGTPRAQFF	TGTGCCAGCAGACCCCTACTGGGGACTCCCAGGGCGCAGTTCTTC
TRBV19	-	TRBJ1-1	CASSTGRGTGLGEAFF	TGTGCCAGTAGTACGGGCCGGGGGACCGGCCTAGGTGAAGCTTTCTTT
TRBV2	TRBD1	TRBJ2-7	CASREQGAAYEQYF	TGTGCCAGCAGGGAACAGGGGGCGGCCTACGAGCAGTACTTC
TRBV6-5	-	TRBJ1-4	CASSPGAGVGEKLFF	TGTGCCAGCAGTCCCGGGGCAGGGGTCGGGGAAAAACTGTTTTTT
TRBV19	TRBD2	TRBJ2-2	CASSAPGLAGAPGTGELFF	TGTGCCAGTAGTGCGCCGGGACTAGCGGGAGCCCCGGGAACCGGGGAGCTGTTTTTT
TRBV7-2	TRBD1	TRBJ1-1	CASSLSRDRYMAEAFF	TGTGCCAGCAGCTTAAGCCGGGACAGGTATATGGCTGAAGCTTTCTTT